This T cell receptor beta chain was observed in a study of prognosis after radiotherapy for stage I lung cancer. The overall study: Among the enrolled patients, roughly 14 had newly diagnosed primary stage I lung tumors, while a few had oligometastatic NSCLC following surgical resection of the primary tumor. The study enrolled around 13 men and 6 women as patients, aged 53 to 84 with a median of approximately 70 years. Broader study findings: The study found that unique TCR clone counts fell after stereotactic body radiation therapy, median roughly 9,900 versus 7,200.

Amplification of the TCR beta CDR3 (from genomic DNA) was done by two-round multiplex PCR. Individual primers that were specific to each TRBV and TRBJ gene served in first-round PCR. TCRdb redid the calling of the multiplex PCR reads with MiXCR, one entry per CDR3 protein. The table has fewer than 25,000 distinct CDR3 sequences, 43% seen once; the top ten hold 33%. This clonotype has at least ten counts. The antigen remains unidentified. The sample consisted of PBMCs, taken before or after stereotactic body radiation therapy (not recorded which). The TCR was taken from a donor of 50 years or more with non-small cell lung cancer.

CDR3 region: CASSSRDRGGANVLTF. DNA of the CDR3: TGTGCCAGCAGCTCCCGGGACAGGGGTGGGGCCAACGTCCTGACTTTC. This chain links TRBV7-9 with TRBJ2-6; 10 nucleotides align to TRBD1. CDR3 length equals 16 residues. Germline CDR1 is SEHNR and CDR2 is FQNEAQ (reference sequence). The junction had 3 bases not matched to a gene; V was cut back by 4 bases and J by 3 bases.